The 27 T cell receptor beta chains listed next were all sequenced from one sample in a study of CD8 T cells in Susac syndrome. The RNA, about 0.5 to 1 ug, was put through reverse transcription using random hexamers. TCRdb redid the calling of the immunoSEQ multiplex PCR reads with MiXCR, one entry per CDR3 protein. The data hold 200,000 or so distinct CDR3 sequences, with about 90% observed a single time. Input material: CD8+ T cells from PBMCs. The receptors were gathered from a human donor with multiple sclerosis.

V gene TRBV6-5 combines with J gene TRBJ2-2; TRBD2 aligns across 11 bases. After removal of 2 bases from V and 4 bases from J, the junction contained 9 bases not matched to a gene. From germline, CDR1 is MNHEY and CDR2 SVGAGI. This CDR3 spans 18 amino acids. CDR3 in amino acids: CASSYGVAGGPGTGELFF. CDR3 DNA sequence: TGTGCCAGCAGTTACGGGGTAGCGGGGGGGCCGGGCACCGGGGAGCTGTTTTTT.

CDR3 sequence (DNA): TGTGCCAGCAGCCCCGGGACAGGGGACACTGAAGCTTTCTTT. Its translation is CASSPGTGDTEAFF. The chain recombines TRBV13 with TRBJ1-1, with 10 positions matching TRBD1. Germline V gene data show CDR1 as PRHDT and CDR2 as FYEKMQ (reference sequence). V was clipped by 5 bases and J by 3 bases; unmatched bases: 3. This CDR3 comprises 14 residues.

This clonotype was recorded only once. J is TRBJ2-7 and V is TRBV13; 7 nucleotides align to TRBD1. The CDR3 covers 17 residues. V gave up 2 bases and J gave up 2 bases; unmatched junction bases: 12. Germline V gene sequence: CDR1 PRHDT, CDR2 FYEKMQ (reference sequence). In nucleotides, the CDR3 is TGTGCCAGCAGCTTACGGCAGGGGGAGAGTAAGGCCTACGAGCAGTACTTC. Protein: CASSLRQGESKAYEQYF.

In this sample, this clonotype turned up a few times. The V call is TRBV28, the J call TRBJ2-7, with D hard to call. The CDR3 runs 14 residues. Germline assignment: CDR1 MDHEN and CDR2 SYDVKM. Trimming removed 2 bases at V and 0 bases at J, with 8 bases between. The CDR3 DNA is TGTGCCAGCAGTTTAGGGTCAAGCTCCTACGAGCAGTACTTC. Its protein product is CASSLGSSSYEQYF.

In its sample, this clonotype was seen once. V and J are TRBV7-9 and TRBJ1-2; D perhaps matches TRBD1 (5 bases). V shed 0 bases and J shed 4 bases, with 12 bases lying between them. CDR3 length equals 15 residues. The germline CDR1 and CDR2 sequences are SEHNR and FQNEAQ (reference sequence). The CDR3 region has the DNA TGTGCCAGCAGCTTAGCCCCAGGGCTAGGCTATGGCTACACCTTC. It specifies CASSLAPGLGYGYTF.

This clonotype has just one count. The rearrangement uses TRBV9 and TRBJ1-2, with D perhaps TRBD1 (6 bases). The CDR3 is 12 residues long. Trimming left V 6 bases short and J 4 bases short, with 10 bases between. Germline V gene data show CDR1 as SGDLS and CDR2 as YYNGEE. CDR3: CASKTGSYGYTF. The CDR3 DNA reads TGTGCCAGCAAAACAGGGAGCTATGGCTACACCTTC.

The gene calls are TRBV4-1 and TRBJ2-7, with TRBD1 matching over 7 bases. Trimming took 0 bases from V and 2 from J; bases not matched to a gene: 13. The CDR3 totals 18 residues. CDR1 is MGHRA, CDR2 YSYEKL, per germline. This CDR3 is CASSQDSMTGSGAYEQYF. DNA of the CDR3: TGCGCCAGCAGCCAAGATTCTATGACAGGGTCTGGGGCCTACGAGCAGTACTTC.

J is TRBJ1-2 and V is TRBV9, with 9 positions matching TRBD1. The germline CDR1 and CDR2 sequences are SGDLS and YYNGEE. This CDR3 has 15 amino acids. Unmatched junction bases numbered 8, after V lost 3 bases and J lost 5 bases. CDR3 bases: TGTGCCAGCAGCGAAACCGGGACAGGGTCTTATGGCTACACCTTC. Translated: CASSETGTGSYGYTF. Based on the CDR3 plus reference TRBV9 and TRBJ1-2, the full variable domain is DSGVTQTPKHLITATGQRVTLRCSPRSGDLSVYWYQQSLDQGLQFLIQYYNGEERAKGNILERFSAQQFPDLHSELNLSSLELGDSALYFCASSETGTGSYGYTFGSGTRLTVV.

The chain has TRBV3-1 and TRBJ1-1; no clear D. Trimming shortened V by 4 bases and J by 6 bases, and 15 bases separated the two germline ends. This CDR3 region has 14 residues. From germline, CDR1 is LGHDT and CDR2 YNNKEL (reference sequence). CDR3 in amino acids: CASSPNTGFAEAFF. The CDR3 coding sequence is TGTGCCAGCAGCCCTAATACGGGGTTCGCTGAAGCTTTCTTT.

The chain links TRBV19 to TRBJ2-7; 10 nucleotides line up with TRBD1. This CDR3 is 16 amino acids long. The J segment lost 2 bases and the V segment lost 5 bases, leaving 9 bases of the junction unmatched. Germline CDR1 is LNHDA and CDR2 is SQIVND (reference sequence). The CDR3 region is CASSFAPGQGTYEQYF. Here the CDR3 DNA reads TGTGCCAGTAGTTTTGCCCCGGGACAGGGGACCTACGAGCAGTACTTC. Full variable domain (rest looked up from reference TRBV19 and TRBJ2-7): DGGITQSPKYLFRKEGQNVTLSCEQNLNHDAMYWYRQDPGQGLRLIYYSQIVNDFQKGDIAEGYSVSREKKESFPLTVTSAQKNPTAFYLCASSFAPGQGTYEQYFGPGTRLTVT.

This clonotype was found a few times. The DNA of the CDR3 is TGTGCCAGCAGTGAAGGGCTAGAGCAGTACTTC. It specifies CASSEGLEQYF. The gene calls are TRBV25-1 and TRBJ2-7, with D unclear. Germline V gene lookup returns CDR1 MGHDK and CDR2 SYGVNS. The CDR3 sequence is 11 residues long. V was trimmed by 2 bases and J by 7 bases, leaving 6 bases between them.

The V and J genes are TRBV4-1 and TRBJ1-1; tentative D call: TRBD1 (6 bases). Deletions cut 0 bases from V and 8 bases from J, with 10 bases between. The germline V gene has CDR1 MGHRA and CDR2 YSYEKL. The CDR3 loop spans 13 amino acids. This CDR3 is CASSQDGGTEAFF. The CDR3 DNA reads TGCGCCAGCAGCCAAGATGGGGGGACAGAAGCTTTCTTT.

This chain joins TRBV2 and TRBJ1-2; 12 bases align to TRBD1. There are 14 residues in the CDR3. Germline lookup yields CDR1 SNHLY and CDR2 FYNNEI. V trimming: 7 bases; J trimming: 6 bases; junction bases outside the gene matches: 6. Here the CDR3 DNA reads TGTGCCAGCAAGAAGGGACAGGGGGCTAATGGCTACACCTTC. This codes for CASKKGQGANGYTF.

V gene TRBV7-9 combines with J gene TRBJ2-7, with D unclear. The V and J ends lost 7 bases and 0 bases respectively, with 10 bases between them. The CDR3 contains 13 residues. The germline CDR1 and CDR2 sequences are SEHNR and FQNEAQ (reference sequence). The chain's CDR3 is CASTTGSSYEQYF. As DNA, the CDR3 is TGTGCCAGCACCACCGGGTCCTCCTACGAGCAGTACTTC.

The chain couples TRBV3-1 to TRBJ1-6; D might be TRBD1 (6 bases). CDR3 length equals 15 residues. Germline CDR1 is LGHDT and CDR2 is YNNKEL (reference sequence). V lost 4 bases to trimming and J lost 4 bases, with 11 bases between them. CDR3: CASSRGTNYNSPLHF. CDR3 DNA sequence: TGTGCCAGCAGCCGCGGGACAAATTATAATTCACCCCTCCACTTT. The entire variable domain, with the rest obtained from reference TRBV3-1 and TRBJ1-6, is as follows: DTAVSQTPKYLVTQMGNDKSIKCEQNLGHDTMYWYKQDSKKFLKIMFSYNNKELIINETVPNRFSPKSPDKAHLNLHINSLELGDSAVYFCASSRGTNYNSPLHFGNGTRLTVT.

The CDR3 loop is CSGGTGLWETQYF. In DNA form, the CDR3 reads TGCAGCGGAGGGACAGGCTTATGGGAGACCCAGTACTTC. The chain employs TRBV29-1 and TRBJ2-5; 8 nucleotides align to TRBD1. Germline loops: CDR1 SQVTM, CDR2 ANQGSEA. This CDR3 is 13 amino acids long. The J segment lost 5 bases and the V segment lost 7 bases, leaving 9 bases of the junction unmatched.

The chain recombines TRBV12-3 or TRBV12-4 with TRBJ2-3; D call uncertain. Trimming shortened V by 6 bases and J by 3 bases, and 19 bases separated the two germline ends. The CDR3 has 16 residues. The CDR3: CASSNTPSLLTDTQYF. The CDR3 region has the DNA TGTGCCAGCAGCAATACCCCCTCCCTCTTGACAGATACGCAGTATTTT.

As regards this clonotype: One junction end disagrees with the germline gene, perhaps due to a read error. The chain joins TRBV5-6 to TRBJ2-7; D gene uncertain. Germline V gene data show CDR1 as SGHDT and CDR2 as YYEEEE. The CDR3 runs to 13 residues. The CDR3 bases are TGTGCCAGCAGCTTGGGGGCCTCCCACGAGCAGTACTTC. The encoded protein is CASSLGASHEQYF.

V usage is TRBV30 and J usage is TRBJ1-2; 8 bases line up with TRBD1. Germline V gene sequence: CDR1 GTSNPN, CDR2 SVGIG (reference sequence). The CDR3 consists of 14 residues. Trimming at V came to 1 base and at J to 8 bases, leaving 9 bases not matched to a gene. The CDR3, as DNA: TGTGCCTGGAGTGCACCAGGACAGGGAGGAGGCTACACCTTC. Translating gives CAWSAPGQGGGYTF.

The chain uses TRBV14 and TRBJ2-5; 7 bases map to TRBD2. In germline, CDR1 is SGHDN, CDR2 FVKESK. V trimming: 1 base; J trimming: 5 bases; junction bases outside the gene matches: 7. The CDR3 covers 15 residues. This CDR3 reads CASSQVGGSGETQYF. CDR3 nucleotides: TGTGCCAGCAGCCAAGTCGGCGGGAGTGGCGAGACCCAGTACTTC.

The CDR3 loop is CALDGQGSGYTF. In DNA, the CDR3 is TGTGCCTTAGACGGACAGGGAAGTGGCTACACCTTC. This chain uses TRBV30 with TRBJ1-2, with TRBD1 identical over 8 bases. This CDR3 has 12 residues. Germline CDR1 reads GTSNPN; CDR2 reads SVGIG (reference sequence). The trim removed 7 bases at V and 7 bases at J, leaving 8 bases unmatched.

The CDR3 here is CASSLGHLTRVRDEQYF. As DNA, the CDR3 is TGCGCCAGCAGCCTGGGACACCTCACTCGCGTTCGGGACGAGCAGTACTTC. The chain recombines TRBV5-1 with TRBJ2-7; a possible D gene is TRBD1 (6 bases). V lost 4 bases and J 5 bases, leaving 25 bases between the germline ends. Germline V gene lookup returns CDR1 SGHRS and CDR2 YFSETQ. This CDR3 contains 17 residues.

The chain combines TRBV19 with TRBJ2-6, with a possible D match to TRBD2 (5 bases). Per germline, CDR1 LNHDA and CDR2 SQIVND (reference sequence). Trimming removed 10 bases at V and 4 bases at J, with 14 bases between. The CDR3 is 14 amino acids. The CDR3 DNA is TGTGCCACGAAGGCGGGCGCCGGGGCCAACGTCCTGACTTTC. Its translation: CATKAGAGANVLTF.

The chain is built from TRBV4-3 and TRBJ2-3, with D possibly being TRBD2 (5 bases). Trimming removed 0 bases at V and 4 bases at J, with 20 bases between. Germline V gene data show CDR1 as LGHNA and CDR2 as YSLEER. This CDR3 region has 18 residues. CDR3 sequence reads: CASSQEWELSALPDTQYF. CDR3 bases: TGCGCCAGCAGCCAAGAATGGGAGTTAAGCGCACTCCCAGATACGCAGTATTTT.

This clonotype came up once. The gene calls are TRBV6-1 and TRBJ1-6; D unclear. Germline CDR1 and CDR2: MNHNS and SASEGT. This CDR3 region has 13 residues. Trimming took 3 bases from V and 5 from J, leaving 5 bases between them. CDR3 DNA: TGTGCCAGCAGTGACTGGAATAATTCACCCCTCCACTTT. Residues: CASSDWNNSPLHF.

This clonotype was seen once. The V call is TRBV10-3, the J call TRBJ2-1; D is uncertain. The CDR3 totals 13 residues. Germline assignment: CDR1 ENHRY and CDR2 SYGVKD. V was clipped by 3 bases and J by 3 bases, with 6 bases between them. The CDR3 loop reads CAISDQVYNEQFF. CDR3 DNA: TGTGCCATCAGTGACCAGGTCTACAATGAGCAGTTCTTC.

The chain recombines TRBV4-1 with TRBJ1-5; D unresolved. V lost 3 bases and J lost 4, with 16 bases in between. The CDR3 spans 16 residues. Germline V gene lookup returns CDR1 MGHRA and CDR2 YSYEKL. The CDR3 spells CASSHAPDFPNQPQHF. Here the CDR3 DNA reads TGCGCCAGCAGCCATGCCCCAGACTTCCCTAATCAGCCCCAGCATTTT.